The sequence of this T cell receptor beta chain was determined in a study of cytomegalovirus exposure and HLA in healthy donors. Here immunoSEQ multiplex PCR was the method, and the copy in TCRdb shows in-frame clones only, minus some. This sample yields about 240,000 clones, of which 70% to 90% are seen a single time; around 1.2% belongs to the top ten. Germline CDR1 reads SQVTM; CDR2 reads ANQGSEA. The length of the CDR3 is 14 residues. J lost 4 bases, V lost 4 bases, and 9 bases had no gene match. Study-wide results and caveats: Among TCR beta chains, those listed as cytomegalovirus-associated numbered under 200.

A remark on this clone: Its cognate antigen is unknown.

This TCR came from a woman aged 25 to 45 in good health and CMV-seropositive. Sequences were obtained from PBMCs. The chain joins TRBV29-1 to TRBJ2-5, with TRBD1 identical over 7 bases. The CDR3 coding sequence is TGCAGCGTTGCTGGGGGACAGAAGAGAGAGACCCAGTACTTC. This translates into CSVAGGQKRETQYF.